These T cell receptor beta chains were read from a single sample in a study of cytomegalovirus exposure and HLA in healthy donors. Using immunoSEQ multiplex PCR, the repertoire was profiled, and TCRdb retains in-frame clones only, with some absent. The sample records 85,000 to 100,000 clones, approximately 80% being singletons. The sequenced sample consisted of PBMCs. The receptors stem from a man in his fifties or sixties in good health and CMV-seropositive. The CDR3 runs from the conserved cysteine through the conserved F or W.

v_gene	j_gene	CDR3aa
TRBV7-8	TRBJ2-7	CASSLGGGGTYEQYF
TRBV6-6	TRBJ1-4	CASSPRTGSEKLFF
TRBV18	TRBJ2-7	CASSPGRGKNEQYF
TRBV14	TRBJ2-2	CASSQGGLAGELFF
TRBV9	TRBJ2-7	CASSGPSGSSYEQYF
TRBV4-2	TRBJ1-6	CASSQERGGQGYNSPLHF
TRBV10-2	TRBJ2-7	CASSDQRVSDYEQYF
TRBV28	TRBJ1-3	CASSPGGSSGNTIYF
TRBV10-1	TRBJ1-5	CASTLWVTGPSNQPQHF
TRBV9	TRBJ2-1	CASSARGGGEQFF
TRBV2	TRBJ1-5	CASGGTVDQPQHF
TRBV5-1	TRBJ2-3	CASSLGTGGADTQYF
TRBV5-1	TRBJ1-2	CASTPGDRENYGYTF
TRBV5-6	TRBJ2-4	CASSLQGTQNIQYF
TRBV4-1	TRBJ2-1	CASSQVPSYNEQFF
TRBV5-1	TRBJ2-1	CASTLSGGLGNEQFF
TRBV9	TRBJ2-3	CASSPPHSSTDTQYF
TRBV2	TRBJ1-2	CASSEESTGTF
TRBV23-1	TRBJ2-7	CASSQNRLTIFSYEQYF
TRBV6-4	TRBJ1-1	CANTGTGVTEAFF
TRBV15	TRBJ2-1	CATSRGGGGYNEQFF
TRBV2	TRBJ1-4	CARAEDGRRNEKLFF
TRBV4-2	TRBJ2-3	CASSQGSGGWDTQYF
TRBV4-2	TRBJ2-2	CASSQKPGQGNTGELFF
TRBV6-6	TRBJ2-7	CASTGRRDYEQYF
TRBV19	TRBJ2-1	CASSIHQGTPYNEQFF
TRBV2	TRBJ2-1	CASSEAKWEKGTGAGNEQFF
TRBV5-1	TRBJ2-7	CASSLMGLPSYEQYF
TRBV5-4	TRBJ1-2	CASSLGNGYTF
TRBV30	TRBJ2-5	CAWTLQGGDQYF
TRBV7-2	TRBJ2-3	CASSLTDTQYF
TRBV7-3	TRBJ2-1	CSSSLTALAGGHSYNEQFF
TRBV9	TRBJ1-2	CASSVDHRFNYGYTF
TRBV27	TRBJ2-1	CASSLWGDEQFF
TRBV6-1	TRBJ1-4	CASSETTGWAPSKLFF
TRBV30	TRBJ2-1	CAGTGTSGQYSYNEQFF
TRBV4-1	TRBJ2-3	CASSQDPSTDTQYF
TRBV18	TRBJ2-1	CASSPLQGGEQFF
TRBV6-5	TRBJ1-2	CASSPLGSGGYGYTF
TRBV11-2	TRBJ1-2	CASSLSWGLPRGYGYTF
TRBV30	TRBJ2-6	CAWSVSSQGANVLTF
TRBV5-4	TRBJ2-5	CASSLLERGVWETQYF
TRBV25-1	TRBJ1-4	CASSESDRLNEKLFF